These T cell receptor beta chains were read from a single sample in a study of blood T cells in healthy people across ages. TCRdb re-analysed the 5' RACE reads in MiXCR, keeping a single row per CDR3 protein. The repertoire holds fewer than 950,000 distinct CDR3 sequences, with roughly 40% as singletons. Sequencing was performed on blood. These receptors were obtained from a man between 18 and 35 years old in good health. The CDR3 runs from the conserved cysteine through the conserved F or W. A D gene is named only where the DNA matches it firmly. A row's size may be missing; if present it is once, few, many or a size class.

TRBJ2-1 many TRBV9 TRBD1 CASSPPTGVGYNEQFF TGTGCCAGCAGCCCACCGACAGGGGTGGGCTACAATGAGCAGTTCTTC
TRBJ2-5 few TRBV20-1 TRBD2 CSAGSGTNQETQYF TGCAGTGCTGGGTCCGGGACTAACCAAGAGACCCAGTACTTC
TRBJ1-1 many TRBV9 . CASSLGTENTEAFF TGTGCCAGCAGCTTAGGGACGGAGAACACTGAAGCTTTCTTT
TRBJ2-5 . TRBV2 TRBD1 CASRTGPGETQYF TGTGCTAGCAGGACAGGGCCGGGGGAGACCCAGTACTTC
TRBJ2-7 . TRBV5-1 TRBD2 CASSSGLAGEAQYF TGCGCCAGCAGCTCGGGACTAGCGGGGGAGGCCCAGTACTTC
TRBJ2-5 few TRBV6-6 TRBD1 CASSYGTGSNEQYF TGTGCCAGCAGTTACGGGACAGGCTCTAATGAGCAGTACTTC
TRBJ2-7 . TRBV7-2 . CASSSGGTNYNEQYF TGTGCCAGCAGCTCTGGCGGGACCAATTACAATGAGCAGTACTTC
TRBJ2-1 . TRBV20-1 . CSASRAETQFF TGCAGTGCTAGCCGTGCGGAGACCCAGTTCTTC
TRBJ2-5 . TRBV2 . CASVNGLAVVEEYF TGTGCCAGCGTAAACGGCCTAGCCGTGGTAGAGGAGTACTTC
TRBJ1-4 . TRBV6-5 TRBD1 CASSYSTGPEKLFF TGTGCCAGCAGTTACTCGACAGGGCCTGAAAAACTGTTTTTT
TRBJ2-3 . TRBV20-1 TRBD2 CSARARLAGGTDTQYF TGCAGTGCTAGAGCAAGGCTAGCGGGAGGCACAGATACGCAGTATTTT
TRBJ1-2 many TRBV5-1 . CASSSFSTVNYGYTF TGCGCCAGCAGCTCATTCTCGACAGTTAACTATGGCTACACCTTC
TRBJ1-1 few TRBV20-1 . CSAPGAGSVAFF TGCAGTGCCCCGGGGGCAGGTAGTGTAGCTTTCTTT
TRBJ1-1 . TRBV20-1 . CSARVGGGYTEAFF TGCAGTGCTAGAGTCGGCGGGGGCTACACTGAAGCTTTCTTT
TRBJ2-7 . TRBV20-1 TRBD2 CSAGTSGDYEQYF TGCAGTGCCGGGACTAGCGGGGACTACGAGCAGTACTTC
TRBJ2-3 few TRBV4-1 TRBD2 CASSRDPGGDTQYF TGCGCCAGCAGTCGGGACCCGGGGGGAGATACGCAGTATTTT
TRBJ1-2 . TRBV20-1 . CSTPADGVGGYTF TGCAGTACACCGGCCGACGGCGTGGGCGGCTACACCTTC
TRBJ1-1 . TRBV7-3 . CASSLIGSGANTEAFF TGTGCCAGCAGCTTAATAGGATCGGGGGCAAACACTGAAGCTTTCTTT
TRBJ2-1 . TRBV7-9 . CASSLLAPEQFF TGTGCCAGCAGCTTACTCGCCCCTGAGCAGTTCTTC
TRBJ1-4 . TRBV12-3/TRBV12-4 . CASSSLYSNPSGEKLFF TGTGCCAGCAGTTCTTTATATTCGAACCCCTCAGGGGAAAAACTGTTTTTT
TRBJ2-3 few TRBV2 . CASSEDSNTQYF TGTGCCAGCAGTGAAGACTCGAATACGCAGTATTTT
TRBJ2-5 . TRBV10-1 . CASSEELPQETQYF TGCGCCAGCAGTGAGGAACTCCCGCAAGAGACCCAGTACTTC
TRBJ2-1 . TRBV14 . CASSYGQSLMNEQFF TGTGCCAGCAGCTACGGACAGAGTCTTATGAATGAGCAGTTCTTC
TRBJ1-1 . TRBV10-3 . CAISPQKTEAEAFF TGTGCCATCAGTCCTCAGAAAACAGAGGCTGAAGCTTTCTTT
TRBJ2-1 . TRBV29-1 . CSVRYRNEQFF TGCAGCGTCCGTTACAGGAATGAGCAGTTCTTC
TRBJ1-2 . TRBV30 . CAWSPAGALSGYTF TGTGCCTGGAGTCCCGCGGGGGCGCTCTCTGGCTACACCTTC
TRBJ2-5 . TRBV9 TRBD2 CANSGTSGGRETQYF TGTGCCAACAGCGGGACTAGCGGGGGCCGAGAGACCCAGTACTTC
TRBJ2-5 . TRBV28 . CASSLGGETQETQYF TGTGCCAGCAGTTTGGGCGGGGAGACGCAAGAGACCCAGTACTTC
TRBJ1-5 . TRBV20-1 . CSARDGVDQPQHF TGCAGTGCTAGGGATGGGGTTGATCAGCCCCAGCATTTT
TRBJ1-5 once TRBV20-1 . CSAALAPGNQPQHF TGCAGTGCTGCCCTGGCGCCGGGCAATCAGCCCCAGCATTTT
TRBJ1-2 . TRBV12-3/TRBV12-4 . CASSFGRWDYYGYTF TGTGCCAGCAGCTTCGGCCGATGGGACTATTATGGCTACACCTTC
TRBJ2-3 . TRBV7-2 . CASSFRTDLTDMQYF TGTGCCAGCAGCTTTAGGACAGACCTCACAGATATGCAGTATTTT
TRBJ1-1 few TRBV7-3 TRBD1 CASSFSGTGLTEAFF TGTGCCAGCAGCTTTTCCGGGACAGGGTTGACTGAAGCTTTCTTT
TRBJ2-1 . TRBV7-8 TRBD2 CASSSEGLAGTSSYNEQFF TGTGCCAGCAGCTCCGAAGGGCTAGCGGGGACGAGCTCCTACAATGAGCAGTTCTTC
TRBJ2-1 . TRBV28 TRBD2 CASSLGGSNSYNEQFF TGTGCCAGCAGTTTGGGGGGGTCAAACTCCTACAATGAGCAGTTCTTC
TRBJ1-1 . TRBV2 . CASSVRLPDTEAFF TGTGCCAGCAGTGTCCGGCTTCCCGACACTGAAGCTTTCTTT
TRBJ2-2 once TRBV7-3 . CASSTGLNTGELFF TGTGCCAGCAGCACGGGACTCAACACCGGGGAGCTGTTTTTT
TRBJ2-1 few TRBV4-1 TRBD2 CASSRSGGRYYNEQFF TGCGCCAGCAGCCGTAGCGGGGGGCGTTACTACAATGAGCAGTTCTTC
TRBJ2-1 . TRBV20-1 . CSARLGYDEQFF TGCAGTGCTAGGTTGGGATACGATGAGCAGTTCTTC
TRBJ2-7 . TRBV5-1 . CASSLRTGKPYEQYF TGCGCCAGCAGCTTGAGAACAGGGAAACCCTACGAGCAGTACTTC
TRBJ2-7 few TRBV4-1 TRBD1 CASSQEKRLGQGTYEQYF TGCGCCAGCAGCCAAGAGAAAAGGCTAGGACAGGGGACCTACGAGCAGTACTTC
TRBJ1-4 . TRBV7-2 TRBD1 CASSLNRDSQYLFF TGTGCCAGCAGCTTAAACCGGGACAGCCAGTATCTGTTTTTT
TRBJ2-3 once TRBV4-3 . CASSQDLSGDTQYF TGCGCCAGCAGCCAAGATCTCAGCGGAGATACGCAGTATTTT
TRBJ1-1 few TRBV7-3 . CASSLGQPGEAFF TGTGCCAGCAGCTTAGGACAGCCAGGCGAAGCTTTCTTT
TRBJ1-1 once TRBV4-1 . CASSQDRGRSLNTEAFF TGCGCCAGCAGCCAAGATCGAGGGAGATCCCTGAACACTGAAGCTTTCTTT
TRBJ1-4 . TRBV7-2 TRBD1 CASSPIGGTGYEKLFF TGTGCCAGCAGCCCGATAGGAGGGACAGGGTATGAAAAACTGTTTTTT
TRBJ1-5 . TRBV2 . CASSDGGIQPQHF TGTGCCAGCAGTGACGGGGGTATCCAGCCCCAGCATTTT